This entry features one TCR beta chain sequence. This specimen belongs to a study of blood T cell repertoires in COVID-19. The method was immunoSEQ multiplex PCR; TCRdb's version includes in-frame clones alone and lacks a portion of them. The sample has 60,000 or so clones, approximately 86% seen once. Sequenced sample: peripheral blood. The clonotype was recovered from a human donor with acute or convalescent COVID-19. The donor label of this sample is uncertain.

CDR3 residues: CASSSGGTPAYEQYF. CDR3 DNA: TGTGCCAGCAGTTCAGGTGGGACACCCGCCTACGAGCAGTACTTC. The chain joins TRBV28 to TRBJ2-7; D is perhaps TRBD1 (6 bases). Trimming removed 4 bases at V and 2 bases at J, with 15 bases between. Germline assignment: CDR1 MDHEN and CDR2 SYDVKM. CDR3 length: 15 residues.